This T cell receptor (beta chain) was obtained from a study of CD8+ T cells in alopecia areata. Study overall: Oral tofacitinib, 5 to 10 mg twice daily, was given in an open-label trial.

Sequencing relied on a cDNA template that was reverse transcribed from extracted RNA. Sequencing used immunoSEQ multiplex PCR; TCRdb keeps in-frame clones, though not all of them. The table includes about 150,000 clones, over 80% detected once. The sequence was obtained from a human donor with alopecia areata. Material: CD8+ T cells sorted from blood, obtained at week 0.

Here the CDR3 reads CSVASGTTYEQYF. For the CDR3, the DNA is TGCAGCGTAGCATCCGGGACAACTTACGAGCAGTACTTC. The J gene is TRBJ2-7, the V gene TRBV29-1, with D maybe TRBD1 (6 bases). Germline V gene lookup returns CDR1 SQVTM and CDR2 ANQGSEA. CDR3 size: 13 residues. V lost 6 bases and J lost 4, with 16 bases in between.